The 18 T cell receptor beta chains given below trace back to one sample, sequenced in a study of CD8 T cells in ankylosing spondylitis. Study outcomes and limitations: Within ankylosing spondylitis blood, a TCR beta motif made up of seven to nine highly homologous variants appeared to be characteristic.

TCRdb passed the 5' RACE reads through MiXCR, listing each CDR3 protein once. The repertoire consists of 650,000 to 800,000 distinct CDR3 sequences, with around 17% occurring once and the leading ten covering about 19%. Their antigen targets remain unknown. Input material: blood, either unsorted or a sorted T cell fraction (not recorded which). These receptors all stem from a male donor with ankylosing spondylitis.

This clonotype turned up a few times. The genes are TRBV2 and TRBJ1-2, with a possible D match to TRBD1 (5 bases). The germline CDR1 and CDR2 sequences are SNHLY and FYNNEI. The CDR3 sequence is 14 residues long. V lost 10 bases and J lost 3, with 18 bases in between. CDR3 protein: CATSGRQDHYGYTF. CDR3 nucleotide sequence: TGTGCCACCTCGGGACGGCAGGATCACTATGGCTACACCTTC. Supplemented by reference TRBV2 and TRBJ1-2, the full variable domain reads EPEVTQTPSHQVTQMGQEVILRCVPISNHLYFYWYRQILGQKVEFLVSFYNNEISEKSEIFDDQFSVERPDGSNFTLKIRSTKLEDSAMYFCATSGRQDHYGYTFGSGTRLTVV.

Only a few counts were recorded for this clonotype. V gene TRBV2 combines with J gene TRBJ2-7, with D uncertain. CDR1 is SNHLY, CDR2 FYNNEI, per germline. Trimming pared 10 bases from V and 0 bases from J, leaving 13 bases between. The CDR3 covers 13 residues. The CDR3 spells CATLPVSSYEQYF. DNA of the CDR3: TGTGCCACCCTCCCAGTCTCCTCCTACGAGCAGTACTTC.

This clonotype was observed many times. CDR3 in amino acids: CASALGYEQYF. The CDR3, as DNA: TGTGCCAGCGCATTGGGTTACGAGCAGTACTTC. The chain employs TRBV12-3 or TRBV12-4 and TRBJ2-7; the D is unclear. The V end lost 8 bases, the J end lost 4 bases, and 9 bases lay between the germline ends. The CDR3 runs to 11 residues.

This clonotype has just a few counts. The J gene is TRBJ2-1, the V gene TRBV7-2, with 12 bases aligning to TRBD2. Germline V gene lookup returns CDR1 SGHTA and CDR2 FQGNSA. The length of the CDR3 is 17 residues. The V gene end was trimmed by 5 bases and the J gene end by 10 bases; junction bases not matched to a gene: 15. In DNA, the CDR3 is TGTGCCAGCAGCACAAAGGCTAGCGGGAGGGCCCTCCCCGAGCAGTTCTTC. It is translated as CASSTKASGRALPEQFF.

The CDR3 coding sequence is TGTGCCAGCAGCTTAGCAACAGGGCCCTCCTACGAGCAGTACTTC. Encoded protein: CASSLATGPSYEQYF. The chain joins TRBV11-2 to TRBJ2-7; possible D gene TRBD1, 6 bases. V lost 1 base, J lost 0 bases, and 10 bases lay in between. The germline V gene encodes CDR1 SGHAT and CDR2 FQNNGV. The length of the CDR3 is 15 residues.

This clonotype has at least ten counts. The chain carries TRBV12-3 or TRBV12-4 and TRBJ2-7; D gene ambiguous. Between the trimmed V and J ends, which lost 4 bases and 3 bases, there was a span of 13 bases. CDR3 size: 14 residues. The CDR3 nucleotides read TGTGCCAGCAGTTCTGACGGAAGTGTCTACGAGCAGTACTTC. This gives the protein CASSSDGSVYEQYF.

The rearrangement joins TRBV18 to TRBJ1-1; D is unresolved. Per germline, CDR1 KGHSH and CDR2 LQKENI. The CDR3 is 13 amino acids. V shed 0 bases and J shed 7 bases, with 9 bases lying between them. Here the CDR3 reads CASSPPIRGEAFF. For the CDR3, the DNA is TGTGCCAGCTCACCACCAATCCGGGGTGAAGCTTTCTTT. The complete variable domain, with remaining parts taken from reference TRBV18 and TRBJ1-1, reads NAGVMQNPRHLVRRRGQEARLRCSPMKGHSHVYWYRQLPEEGLKFMVYLQKENIIDESGMPKERFSAEFPKEGPSILRIQQVVRGDSAAYFCASSPPIRGEAFFGQGTRLTVV.

This clonotype was observed a handful of times. The chain links TRBV7-9 to TRBJ2-2; a possible D gene is TRBD2 (5 bases). The germline V and J ends were trimmed by 5 bases and 7 bases, with 20 bases remaining between them. CDR1 is SEHNR and CDR2 is FQNEAQ in the germline V gene (reference sequence). The CDR3 is 16 residues long. The CDR3 here is CASSGPGREGFGELFF. CDR3 nucleotides: TGTGCCAGCAGCGGGCCTGGACGGGAAGGGTTCGGGGAGCTGTTTTTT.

This clonotype is a singleton in its sample. The chain employs TRBV29-1 and TRBJ2-7, with D possibly being TRBD2 (5 bases). The germline gives CDR1 SQVTM, CDR2 ANQGSEA. V shed 4 bases and J shed 0 bases, with 13 bases lying between them. The CDR3 runs to 14 residues. The CDR3 protein is CSVASDWNSYEQYF. DNA of the CDR3: TGCAGCGTTGCCTCGGACTGGAACTCCTACGAGCAGTACTTC.

This clonotype was observed a handful of times. The gene calls are TRBV6-2 or TRBV6-3 and TRBJ2-5, with 14 bases matching TRBD2. After removal of 2 bases from V and 3 bases from J, the junction contained 8 bases not matched to a gene. This CDR3 spans 18 amino acids. CDR1 MNHEY and CDR2 SVGEGT come from the germline V gene. This CDR3 is CASSYRGLAGGGEETQYF. The DNA for the CDR3 is TGTGCCAGCAGTTACCGTGGACTAGCGGGAGGTGGAGAAGAGACCCAGTACTTC.

The V gene is TRBV5-1, the J gene TRBJ1-1, with 9 bases identical to TRBD1. Trimming took 2 bases from V and 1 from J; bases not matched to a gene: 3. This CDR3 spans 15 amino acids. Germline V gene sequence: CDR1 SGHRS, CDR2 YFSETQ. The CDR3: CASSFTGGPNTEAFF. The DNA for the CDR3 is TGCGCCAGCAGCTTCACAGGGGGCCCGAACACTGAAGCTTTCTTT.

The chain recombines TRBV6-1 with TRBJ2-1; 13 bases line up with TRBD2. The CDR3 has 16 amino acids. Trimming removed 5 bases from V and 6 bases from J; junction bases left unmatched: 7. Germline V gives CDR1 MNHNS, CDR2 SASEGT. CDR3 nucleotides: TGTGCCAGCAGTCTCCGACTAGCGGGAGGAATCAATGAGCAGTTCTTC. Protein sequence: CASSLRLAGGINEQFF.

The gene calls are TRBV5-1 and TRBJ2-3, with D uncertain. The CDR3 totals 12 residues. Per the germline V gene, CDR1 is SGHRS and CDR2 is YFSETQ. Trimming shortened V by 4 bases and J by 4 bases, and 7 bases separated the two germline ends. The CDR3 sequence: CASSKDADTQYF. CDR3 nucleotide sequence: TGCGCCAGCAGCAAGGACGCAGATACGCAGTATTTT.

This clonotype was observed a few times. The chain combines TRBV7-2 with TRBJ2-5; D unresolved. Germline CDR1 and CDR2: SGHTA and FQGNSA. The CDR3 runs to 13 residues. V was cut by 4 bases and J by 2 bases, with 8 bases left in between. The CDR3 DNA reads TGTGCCAGCAGCTCATTTCTTCAAGAGACCCAGTACTTC. Amino acid sequence: CASSSFLQETQYF.

The chain uses TRBV29-1 and TRBJ2-1; possibly TRBD1 or TRBD2 for D (5 bases each). Trimming cost V 0 bases and J 10 bases, with 13 bases left between them. The CDR3 spans 13 residues. The germline gives CDR1 SQVTM, CDR2 ANQGSEA. The CDR3 DNA reads as TGCAGCGTTGAAGATTTACGGGGCCGAGAGCAGTTCTTC. It codes for CSVEDLRGREQFF.

This clonotype turned up a few times. CDR3 protein: CASPPRGTSGYYEQYF. The DNA for the CDR3 is TGTGCCAGCCCCCCCAGGGGAACTAGCGGCTACTACGAGCAGTACTTC. The chain combines TRBV28 with TRBJ2-7; 8 nucleotides match TRBD2. The V and J ends lost 8 bases and 3 bases, in that order; junction bases with no gene match: 15. This CDR3 comprises 16 residues. Germline V CDR1 and CDR2: MDHEN, SYDVKM.

The V call is TRBV20-1, the J call TRBJ2-5, with TRBD2 matching over 8 bases. V shed 4 bases and J 2 bases; nucleotides not matched to a gene: 21. From germline, CDR1 is DFQATT and CDR2 SNEGSKA (reference sequence). The CDR3 contains 19 residues. Here the CDR3 DNA reads TGCAGTGCTAACGGGGGGGGAGCGGGACTCTCGAGAGGGCAAGAGACCCAGTACTTC. This encodes CSANGGGAGLSRGQETQYF.

DNA for the CDR3: TGTGCCAGCAGCCAAGTTACCAGGGAACCCCTCCACTTT. Its translation: CASSQVTREPLHF. V and J are TRBV3-1 and TRBJ1-6; D might be TRBD1 (5 bases). Trimming took 1 base from V and 12 from J, leaving 10 bases between them. This CDR3 is 13 amino acids long. From germline, CDR1 is LGHDT and CDR2 YNNKEL (reference sequence).